The 28 T cell receptor beta chains below were found in one sample sequenced in a study of blood T cell dynamics during melanoma immunotherapy. Time point specified: week 3, after first cycle of checkpoint inhibitor. The protocol was immunoSEQ multiplex PCR, while the TCRdb copy is restricted to in-frame clones and leaves out a portion. The sample includes about 7,300 clones, roughly four fifths of them seen just once. This material consisted of blood, taken from a patient treated with checkpoint blockade. The receptors were sampled from a human donor with melanoma.

The gene calls are TRBV11-3 and TRBJ2-7; D unclear. Trimming stripped 8 bases from V and 0 bases from J, with 11 bases between. This CDR3 region has 13 residues. Per the germline V gene, CDR1 is SGHNT and CDR2 is YENEEA. In DNA, the CDR3 is TGTGCCAGCGAAGCAGGCAGCTCCTACGAGCAGTACTTC. It codes for CASEAGSSYEQYF.

The gene calls are TRBV18 and TRBJ2-7; the match to TRBD1 covers 9 bases. The CDR3 is 13 residues long. Per the germline V gene, CDR1 is KGHSH and CDR2 is LQKENI. J gave up 2 bases and V 8 bases, and 4 bases lay outside the gene matches. CDR3 in amino acids: CASATGGPYEQYF. CDR3 nucleotides: TGTGCCAGCGCGACAGGGGGACCCTACGAGCAGTACTTC.

The table lists this clone with a few counts. This sequence joins TRBV6-5 and TRBJ1-5, with 9 bases aligning to TRBD1. Germline V gene data show CDR1 as MNHEY and CDR2 as SVGAGI. V dropped 6 bases and J dropped 6; count of bases not matched to a gene: 6. The CDR3 runs to 14 residues. The CDR3 protein is CASRLGQGVQPQHF. In nucleotides, the CDR3 is TGTGCCAGCAGGCTGGGACAGGGAGTTCAGCCCCAGCATTTT.

The chain has TRBV29-1 and TRBJ2-7, with D perhaps TRBD1 (6 bases). The CDR3 spans 13 residues. V was pared by 6 bases and J by 3 bases, with 15 bases between. The germline gives CDR1 SQVTM, CDR2 ANQGSEA. The CDR3 DNA sequence: TGCAGCGTGGGGGAAGGGGGAATCTACGAGCAGTACTTC. Translated, it gives CSVGEGGIYEQYF.

This rearrangement joins TRBV5-6 to TRBJ2-7, with TRBD2 matching 14 bases. CDR3 length: 15 amino acids. The junction had 3 bases not matched to a gene; V was cut back by 3 bases and J by 4 bases. CDR1 and CDR2 from the germline V gene are SGHDT and YYEEEE. The CDR3 loop is CASSYGLAGGYEQYF. The DNA of the CDR3 is TGTGCCAGCAGCTACGGACTAGCGGGGGGATACGAGCAGTACTTC.

This clone has only one observation. This sequence joins TRBV9 and TRBJ2-7; no clear D. The ends were cut back, 0 bases at V and 2 bases at J, with 12 bases in the middle. The CDR3 loop spans 15 amino acids. Germline lookup yields CDR1 SGDLS and CDR2 YYNGEE. Here the CDR3 reads CASSVEAAPTYEQYF. Written as DNA, the CDR3 is TGTGCCAGCAGCGTAGAGGCAGCCCCAACCTACGAGCAGTACTTC.

The V gene is TRBV18, the J gene TRBJ2-6; tentatively, D is TRBD1 (6 bases). The CDR3 has 15 residues. Germline V CDR1 and CDR2: KGHSH, LQKENI. V was cut by 10 bases and J by 0 bases, with 13 bases left in between. This chain's CDR3 is CATRTAGSGANVLTF. DNA for the CDR3: TGTGCCACTCGGACAGCCGGCTCTGGGGCCAACGTCCTGACTTTC.

The chain joins TRBV6-5 to TRBJ2-1, with D possibly TRBD1 on 5 matching bases. This CDR3 contains 14 residues. Germline assignment: CDR1 MNHEY and CDR2 SVGAGI. V gave up 2 bases and J gave up 8 bases, with 13 bases separating them. CDR3 region: CASSYGAGNYEQFF. CDR3 DNA: TGTGCCAGCAGTTACGGGGCAGGGAACTATGAGCAGTTCTTC.

The rearrangement uses TRBV9 and TRBJ1-4; 8 nucleotides line up with TRBD1. The CDR3 runs to 15 residues. V shed 4 bases and J 7 bases; nucleotides not matched to a gene: 9. Germline V gives CDR1 SGDLS, CDR2 YYNGEE. Here the CDR3 DNA reads TGTGCCAGCAGCCCGAGCGGACAGGGTCCTGAAAAACTGTTTTTT. Protein: CASSPSGQGPEKLFF.

This sequence joins TRBV9 and TRBJ1-2; no reliable D call. The CDR3 is 15 amino acids. Trimming cost V 0 bases and J 4 bases, with 13 bases left between them. Germline loops: CDR1 SGDLS, CDR2 YYNGEE. CDR3 amino acids: CASSVGTAGVYGYTF. The DNA of the CDR3 is TGTGCCAGCAGCGTAGGGACGGCCGGAGTCTATGGCTACACCTTC.

V and J are TRBV28 and TRBJ2-7, with D perhaps matching TRBD1 (6 bases). The V gene lost 5 bases and the J gene lost 4 bases, with 9 bases spanning the gap. The CDR3 contains 12 residues. Looked up from germline, CDR1 is MDHEN and CDR2 is SYDVKM. CDR3 sequence (DNA): TGTGCCAGCAGTGTAGGGGGATACGAGCAGTACTTC. This translates into CASSVGGYEQYF.

V is TRBV27 and J is TRBJ2-1; TRBD2 matches at 10 bases. Germline lookup yields CDR1 MNHEY and CDR2 SMNVEV (reference sequence). The CDR3 loop spans 15 amino acids. Germline trimming cut 6 bases from V and 4 bases from J; bases unmatched to any gene: 6. CDR3 residues: CASSPSSGGYNEQFF. CDR3 nucleotide sequence: TGTGCCAGCAGCCCTTCTAGCGGGGGATACAATGAGCAGTTCTTC.

The chain is built from TRBV6-6 and TRBJ1-5; D is unclear. Germline CDR1 and CDR2: MNHNY and SVGAGI (reference sequence). The length of the CDR3 is 12 residues. The V gene lost 8 bases and the J gene lost 3 bases, with 8 bases spanning the gap. CDR3 sequence (DNA): TGTGCCAGCGAAGGGAACAATCAGCCCCAGCATTTT. This gives the protein CASEGNNQPQHF.

CDR3 DNA: TGTGCCAGCAGCGGACAGGGACAGGGTGAAGATACGCAGTATTTT. Translation gives CASSGQGQGEDTQYF. This chain connects TRBV9 to TRBJ2-3; TRBD1 agrees at 9 bases. Germline CDR1 reads SGDLS; CDR2 reads YYNGEE. This CDR3 has 15 amino acids. Trimming at V came to 3 bases and at J to 5 bases, leaving 7 bases not matched to a gene.

The CDR3 sequence is CASSQSGTGVGANVLTF. CDR3 bases: TGCGCCAGCAGCCAGTCCGGGACAGGGGTTGGGGCCAACGTCCTGACTTTC. This sequence joins TRBV4-1 and TRBJ2-6; TRBD1 matches 10 bases. Germline CDR1 MGHRA, CDR2 YSYEKL. V lost 3 bases, J lost 3 bases, and 5 bases stayed unmatched. This CDR3 has 17 residues.

This clone was seen more than once but under ten times. This sequence joins TRBV5-1 and TRBJ1-1, with 7 positions matching TRBD1. From germline, CDR1 is SGHRS and CDR2 YFSETQ. This CDR3 has 19 amino acids. The junction had 17 bases not matched to a gene; V was cut back by 3 bases and J by 0 bases. CDR3 sequence reads: CASSWTPQGKGSLNTEAFF. CDR3 nucleotides: TGCGCCAGCAGCTGGACCCCACAGGGGAAGGGCTCTTTGAACACTGAAGCTTTCTTT. Full variable domain (remainder filled in from reference TRBV5-1 and TRBJ1-1): KAGVTQTPRYLIKTRGQQVTLSCSPISGHRSVSWYQQTPGQGLQFLFEYFSETQRNKGNFPGRFSGRQFSNSRSEMNVSTLELGDSALYLCASSWTPQGKGSLNTEAFFGQGTRLTVV.

The chain is built from TRBV19 and TRBJ2-1; 7 positions agree with TRBD2. Trimming removed 6 bases from V and 0 bases from J; junction bases left unmatched: 14. The germline V gene encodes CDR1 LNHDA and CDR2 SQIVND (reference sequence). This CDR3 has 18 amino acids. CDR3 DNA: TGTGCCAGTAGCCCAGGCTGGCGGGAGAGGGTCTCCTACAATGAGCAGTTCTTC. It is translated as CASSPGWRERVSYNEQFF.

The chain couples TRBV6-1 to TRBJ2-7; TRBD2 matches at 11 bases. This CDR3 comprises 14 residues. With V trimmed by 7 bases and J by 3 bases, 5 bases remained unmatched. Germline CDR1 is MNHNS and CDR2 is SASEGT. CDR3 amino acids: CASTLGTSGYEQYF. The CDR3 nucleotides are TGTGCCAGCACCCTGGGGACTAGCGGCTACGAGCAGTACTTC.

This chain connects TRBV28 to TRBJ1-5; D ambiguous. CDR1 is MDHEN, CDR2 SYDVKM, per germline. V was pared by 5 bases and J by 2 bases, with 19 bases between. The CDR3 is 17 amino acids. The CDR3 DNA reads as TGTGCCAGCAGTCTAAATGGACCGACCCCTCGCAATCAGCCCCAGCATTTT. The encoded protein is CASSLNGPTPRNQPQHF.

In nucleotides, the CDR3 is TGCGCCAGCAGCCAAGGCAGCGGGGGCTACGAGCAGTACTTC. Its protein product is CASSQGSGGYEQYF. The genes are TRBV4-1 and TRBJ2-7; 8 positions agree with TRBD2. V gave up 1 base and J gave up 3 bases; unmatched junction bases: 2. Germline V lookup: CDR1 MGHRA, CDR2 YSYEKL. CDR3 length: 14 residues.

The rearrangement joins TRBV18 to TRBJ2-2; 7 bases fit TRBD1. The CDR3 is 14 residues long. J was trimmed by 4 bases and V by 6 bases; bases with no gene match: 5. CDR1 and CDR2 from the germline V gene are KGHSH and LQKENI. The CDR3 region is CASSQGQTTGELFF. The DNA for the CDR3 is TGTGCCAGCTCGCAGGGACAGACCACCGGGGAGCTGTTTTTT.

This clone was seen just once. The DNA for the CDR3 is TGTGCTAGTGCCCCCGACAGGGATGAGACCCAGTACTTC. Its translation is CASAPDRDETQYF. The genes are TRBV12-5 and TRBJ2-5; 7 positions agree with TRBD1. V shed 7 bases, J shed 5 bases, and the junction held 7 bases outside the gene matches. This CDR3 region has 13 residues. Germline V gene data show CDR1 as LGHNT and CDR2 as FRNRAP.

This clone came up once. The gene calls are TRBV4-2 and TRBJ1-1; maybe TRBD1 (6 bases). Germline loops: CDR1 LGHNA, CDR2 YNFKEQ. V lost 1 base and J lost 6, with 15 bases in between. This CDR3 spans 15 amino acids. CDR3 amino acids: CASSQGVQGQSEAFF. The CDR3 coding sequence is TGTGCCAGCAGCCAAGGGGTTCAGGGGCAATCTGAAGCTTTCTTT.

V and J are TRBV18 and TRBJ2-5; the D gene could be TRBD1 or TRBD2 (5 bases each). Trimming cost V 3 bases and J 2 bases, with 13 bases left between them. The CDR3 covers 15 residues. CDR1 is KGHSH and CDR2 is LQKENI in the germline V gene. The CDR3 nucleotides read TGTGCCAGCTCACCCCGAGGGGCAGTACAAGAGACCCAGTACTTC. Translation: CASSPRGAVQETQYF.

This clone has more than one count but fewer than ten. A junction boundary mismatches the germline segment, possibly from a read error. This CDR3 reads CASSVVSKDTQYF. The CDR3 bases are TGTGCCAGCAGCGTAGTTAGCAAAGATACGCAGTATTTT. The chain uses TRBV9 and TRBJ2-3; D not certain. This CDR3 has 13 amino acids. Germline CDR1 is SGDLS and CDR2 is YYNGEE.

The V gene is TRBV6-6, the J gene TRBJ1-5; D remains ambiguous. This CDR3 contains 10 residues. CDR1 MNHNY and CDR2 SVGAGI come from the germline V gene (reference sequence). The CDR3: CVSGYQPQHF. The CDR3 DNA follows: TGTGTTTCCGGTTATCAGCCCCAGCATTTT.

J is TRBJ1-2 and V is TRBV28, with TRBD1 as a possible D gene (5 bases). Germline V CDR1 and CDR2: MDHEN, SYDVKM. CDR3 length: 16 residues. V lost 5 bases and J lost 2, with 18 bases in between. CDR3 nucleotides: TGTGCCAGCAGTCCACCGGGGTCGGGACCAAACTATGGCTACACCTTC. It codes for CASSPPGSGPNYGYTF.

This clone has just one count. The chain couples TRBV6-5 to TRBJ2-1; 10 bases map to TRBD2. Germline assignment: CDR1 MNHEY and CDR2 SVGAGI. The CDR3 totals 15 residues. With 5 bases clipped from V and 2 bases from J, the junction kept 3 bases outside the gene matches. The CDR3 sequence is CASSPLAGAYNEQFF. The DNA for the CDR3 is TGTGCCAGCAGTCCCCTAGCGGGGGCCTACAATGAGCAGTTCTTC.